These T cell receptor beta chains were read from a single sample in a study of cytomegalovirus exposure and HLA in healthy donors. The table came from immunoSEQ multiplex PCR; TCRdb's copy has only in-frame clones and leaves some out. The sample yields 100,000 to 150,000 clones, about 74% seen once. Material for sequencing was PBMCs. The receptors here all came from a woman in her 50s in good health and CMV-seropositive. The CDR3 runs from the conserved cysteine through the conserved F or W. D genes are given only for firm matches. The size of a clone is reported for some rows only, either as once, few or many, or as a class for expanded clones.

CDR3nt: TGTGCCATAAACCCCCAGGGGGCGAGGGAGCAGTACTTC
CDR3aa: CAINPQGAREQYF
abundance: .
j_gene: TRBJ2-7
d_gene: TRBD1
v_gene: TRBV28

CDR3nt: TGTGCCAGCAGCTACGGGACAGGGAAATACAATGAGCAGTTCTTC
CDR3aa: CASSYGTGKYNEQFF
abundance: .
j_gene: TRBJ2-1
d_gene: TRBD1
v_gene: TRBV5-6

CDR3nt: TGTGCCAGCTCACTCAACAGGGCTCCAGGGTACAATGAGCAGTTCTTC
CDR3aa: CASSLNRAPGYNEQFF
abundance: .
j_gene: TRBJ2-1
d_gene: .
v_gene: TRBV18

CDR3nt: TGTGCCAGCAGTGGCGGGGGAGGTAGCACAGATACGCAGTATTTT
CDR3aa: CASSGGGGSTDTQYF
abundance: .
j_gene: TRBJ2-3
d_gene: TRBD2
v_gene: TRBV9

CDR3nt: TGCGCCAGCAGCTTGGCAGGGCAACGCTACACCTTC
CDR3aa: CASSLAGQRYTF
abundance: .
j_gene: TRBJ1-2
d_gene: .
v_gene: TRBV5-1

CDR3nt: TGTGCCAGCAGTGGACCGACCAGGGGACTAGTAGAGGGCGGGGAGCTGTTTTTT
CDR3aa: CASSGPTRGLVEGGELFF
abundance: few
j_gene: TRBJ2-2
d_gene: TRBD2
v_gene: TRBV2

CDR3nt: TGTGCCAGCAGCTTAGCGCTGGACAGAACCGACGGCTACACCTTC
CDR3aa: CASSLALDRTDGYTF
abundance: .
j_gene: TRBJ1-2
d_gene: .
v_gene: TRBV7-8

CDR3nt: TGTGCCAGCAGCTTTCAGGGGTCCTATGGCTACACCTTC
CDR3aa: CASSFQGSYGYTF
abundance: .
j_gene: TRBJ1-2
d_gene: .
v_gene: TRBV7-2

CDR3nt: TGTGCCAGCAGGATTTTTGACAGGGCCCTGAATCAGCCCCAGCATTTT
CDR3aa: CASRIFDRALNQPQHF
abundance: .
j_gene: TRBJ1-5
d_gene: TRBD1
v_gene: TRBV19

CDR3nt: TGCGCCAGCAGCCGAGAGACAGGGAGTTATGGCTACACCTTC
CDR3aa: CASSRETGSYGYTF
abundance: .
j_gene: TRBJ1-2
d_gene: TRBD1
v_gene: TRBV4-1

CDR3nt: TGCGCCAGCAGCGGAATAGCGGGGGGGTACCAAGAGACCCAGTACTTC
CDR3aa: CASSGIAGGYQETQYF
abundance: once
j_gene: TRBJ2-5
d_gene: TRBD2
v_gene: TRBV5-1

CDR3nt: TGTGCCAGCAGCCCATCACAAGCCGGGGAGCTGTTTTTT
CDR3aa: CASSPSQAGELFF
abundance: .
j_gene: TRBJ2-2
d_gene: .
v_gene: TRBV4-2

CDR3nt: TGTGCCAGCAGCTCCTCAAATAGCGGGGGCTCGACCCAGTACTTC
CDR3aa: CASSSSNSGGSTQYF
abundance: .
j_gene: TRBJ2-5
d_gene: TRBD2
v_gene: TRBV7-6

CDR3nt: TGTGCCAGCAGCTTAACTCCAGGGGGAGGCGAGCAGTACTTC
CDR3aa: CASSLTPGGGEQYF
abundance: .
j_gene: TRBJ2-7
d_gene: .
v_gene: TRBV11-2

CDR3nt: TGTGCCAGCAGTCAAGGGACAGTTGATTCACCCCTCCACTTT
CDR3aa: CASSQGTVDSPLHF
abundance: .
j_gene: TRBJ1-6
d_gene: TRBD1
v_gene: TRBV7-9

CDR3nt: TGTGCCAGCAGCTTACAGACAGGGTTCGGCAATCAGCCCCAGCATTTT
CDR3aa: CASSLQTGFGNQPQHF
abundance: .
j_gene: TRBJ1-5
d_gene: TRBD1
v_gene: TRBV7-2

CDR3nt: TGTGCCAGCAGCCAGGGGGTGGGGCCCTATGGCTACACCTTC
CDR3aa: CASSQGVGPYGYTF
abundance: few
j_gene: TRBJ1-2
d_gene: TRBD1
v_gene: TRBV11-2

CDR3nt: TGTGCCAGCAGCCGAGGGGACAGGGGTTCGGATAATTCACCCCTCCACTTT
CDR3aa: CASSRGDRGSDNSPLHF
abundance: .
j_gene: TRBJ1-6
d_gene: TRBD1
v_gene: TRBV27

CDR3nt: TGTGCCAGCAGCGAGGACAGCGTCGAGACCCAGTACTTC
CDR3aa: CASSEDSVETQYF
abundance: .
j_gene: TRBJ2-5
d_gene: .
v_gene: TRBV5-4

CDR3nt: TGTGCCAGCAGTTTCGGACTAAAAGAGACCCAGTACTTC
CDR3aa: CASSFGLKETQYF
abundance: .
j_gene: TRBJ2-5
d_gene: .
v_gene: TRBV6-5

CDR3nt: TGTGCCAGCAGTGGTCTGACTAGCACAGATACGCAGTATTTT
CDR3aa: CASSGLTSTDTQYF
abundance: .
j_gene: TRBJ2-3
d_gene: .
v_gene: TRBV2

CDR3nt: TGTGCCAGCAGCCAAGACAGGTCGTCTGAAAAACTGTTTTTT
CDR3aa: CASSQDRSSEKLFF
abundance: .
j_gene: TRBJ1-4
d_gene: .
v_gene: TRBV4-2

CDR3nt: TGTGCCAGCAGTGACACCGGGAGGAACAATCAGCCCCAGCATTTT
CDR3aa: CASSDTGRNNQPQHF
abundance: few
j_gene: TRBJ1-5
d_gene: .
v_gene: TRBV25-1

CDR3nt: TGCGCCAGCAGCCAGACTAGCTACCAGACCCAGTACTTC
CDR3aa: CASSQTSYQTQYF
abundance: .
j_gene: TRBJ2-5
d_gene: TRBD2
v_gene: TRBV4-3

CDR3nt: TGTGCCAGCAGTTCCCAGAGGGGCAATCAGCCCCAGCATTTT
CDR3aa: CASSSQRGNQPQHF
abundance: .
j_gene: TRBJ1-5
d_gene: .
v_gene: TRBV28

CDR3nt: TGTGCCAGCAGTTGGGGGGATTATGGCTACACCTTC
CDR3aa: CASSWGDYGYTF
abundance: .
j_gene: TRBJ1-2
d_gene: .
v_gene: TRBV28

CDR3nt: TGCGCCAGCAGCCTCGCTGGGACCGGGGGTAATTCACCCCTCCACTTT
CDR3aa: CASSLAGTGGNSPLHF
abundance: .
j_gene: TRBJ1-6
d_gene: .
v_gene: TRBV4-1